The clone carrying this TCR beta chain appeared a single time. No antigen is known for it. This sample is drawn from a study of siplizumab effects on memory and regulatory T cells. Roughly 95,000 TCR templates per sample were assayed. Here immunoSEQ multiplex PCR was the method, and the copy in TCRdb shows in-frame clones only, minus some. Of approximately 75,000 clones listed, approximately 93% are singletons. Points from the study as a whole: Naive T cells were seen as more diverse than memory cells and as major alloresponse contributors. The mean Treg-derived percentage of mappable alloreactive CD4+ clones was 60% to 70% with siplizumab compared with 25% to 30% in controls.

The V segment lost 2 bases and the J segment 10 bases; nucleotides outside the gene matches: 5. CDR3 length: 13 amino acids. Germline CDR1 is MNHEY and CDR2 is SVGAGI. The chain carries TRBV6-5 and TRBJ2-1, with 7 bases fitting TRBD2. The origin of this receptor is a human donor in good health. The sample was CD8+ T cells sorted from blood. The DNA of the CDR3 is TGTGCCAGCAGTTACCAGGCTAGCGGCGAGCAGTTCTTC. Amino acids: CASSYQASGEQFF.